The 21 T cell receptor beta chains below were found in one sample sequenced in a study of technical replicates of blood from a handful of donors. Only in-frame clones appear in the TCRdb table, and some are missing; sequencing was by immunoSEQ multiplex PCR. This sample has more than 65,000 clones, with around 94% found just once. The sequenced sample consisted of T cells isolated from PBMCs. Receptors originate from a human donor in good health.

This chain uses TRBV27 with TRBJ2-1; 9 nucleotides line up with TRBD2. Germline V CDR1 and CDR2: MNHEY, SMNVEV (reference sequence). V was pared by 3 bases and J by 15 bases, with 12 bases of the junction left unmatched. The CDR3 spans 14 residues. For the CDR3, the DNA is TGTGCCAGCAGTTTGAGGAGCGGGGGGCCTATCGTGTTCTTC. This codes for CASSLRSGGPIVFF.

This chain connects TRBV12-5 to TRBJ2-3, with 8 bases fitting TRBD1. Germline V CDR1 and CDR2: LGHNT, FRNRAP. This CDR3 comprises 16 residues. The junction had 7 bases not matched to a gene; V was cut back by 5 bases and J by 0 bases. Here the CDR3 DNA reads TGTGCTAGTGGTGTTGGACAGGGCCTGAGCACAGATACGCAGTATTTT. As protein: CASGVGQGLSTDTQYF. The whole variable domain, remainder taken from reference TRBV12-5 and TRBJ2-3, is DARVTQTPRHKVTEMGQEVTMRCQPILGHNTVFWYRQTMMQGLELLAYFRNRAPLDDSGMPKDRFSAEMPDATLATLKIQPSEPRDSAVYFCASGVGQGLSTDTQYFGPGTRLTVL.

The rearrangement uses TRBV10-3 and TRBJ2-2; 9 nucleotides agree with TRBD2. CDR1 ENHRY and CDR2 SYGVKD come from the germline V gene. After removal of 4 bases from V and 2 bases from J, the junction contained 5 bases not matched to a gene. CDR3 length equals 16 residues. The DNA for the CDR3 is TGTGCCATCAGTGGTCGACTAGCGGCTAACACCGGGGAGCTGTTTTTT. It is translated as CAISGRLAANTGELFF.

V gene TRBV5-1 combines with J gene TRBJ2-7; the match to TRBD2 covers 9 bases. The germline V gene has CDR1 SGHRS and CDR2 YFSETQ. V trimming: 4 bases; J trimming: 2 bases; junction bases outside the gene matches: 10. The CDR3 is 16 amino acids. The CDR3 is CASSPTRAGGPYEQYF. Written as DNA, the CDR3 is TGCGCCAGCAGCCCCACCAGAGCGGGAGGTCCCTACGAGCAGTACTTC.

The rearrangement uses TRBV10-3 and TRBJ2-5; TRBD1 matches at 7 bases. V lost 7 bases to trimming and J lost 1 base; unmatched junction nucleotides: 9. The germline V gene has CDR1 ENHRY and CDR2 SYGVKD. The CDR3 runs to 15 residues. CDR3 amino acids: CAIKGAGVFQETQYF. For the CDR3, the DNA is TGTGCCATCAAGGGGGCAGGAGTCTTCCAAGAGACCCAGTACTTC.

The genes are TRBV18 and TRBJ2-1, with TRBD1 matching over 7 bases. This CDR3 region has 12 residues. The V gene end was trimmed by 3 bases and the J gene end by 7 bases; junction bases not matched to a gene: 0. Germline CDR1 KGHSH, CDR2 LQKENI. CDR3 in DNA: TGTGCCAGCTCACCGACAGGGAATGAGCAGTTCTTC. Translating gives CASSPTGNEQFF.

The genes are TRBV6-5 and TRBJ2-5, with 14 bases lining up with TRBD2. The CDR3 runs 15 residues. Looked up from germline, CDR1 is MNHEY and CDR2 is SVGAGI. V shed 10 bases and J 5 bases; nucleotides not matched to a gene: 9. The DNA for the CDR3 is TGTGCCACCCGACTAGCGGGGGGGCATAAGGAGACCCAGTACTTC. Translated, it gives CATRLAGGHKETQYF.

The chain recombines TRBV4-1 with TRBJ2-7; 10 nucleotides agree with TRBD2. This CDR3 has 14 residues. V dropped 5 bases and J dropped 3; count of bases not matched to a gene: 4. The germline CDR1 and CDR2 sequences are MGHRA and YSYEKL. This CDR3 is CASSGPSGSYEQYF. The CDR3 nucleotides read TGCGCCAGCAGCGGTCCTAGCGGGAGCTACGAGCAGTACTTC.

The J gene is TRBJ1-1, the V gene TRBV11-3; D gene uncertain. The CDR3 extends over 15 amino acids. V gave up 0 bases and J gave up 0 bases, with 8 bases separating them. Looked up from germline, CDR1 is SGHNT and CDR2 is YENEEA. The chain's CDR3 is CASSLEAEMNTEAFF. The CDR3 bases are TGTGCCAGCAGCTTAGAGGCAGAAATGAACACTGAAGCTTTCTTT.

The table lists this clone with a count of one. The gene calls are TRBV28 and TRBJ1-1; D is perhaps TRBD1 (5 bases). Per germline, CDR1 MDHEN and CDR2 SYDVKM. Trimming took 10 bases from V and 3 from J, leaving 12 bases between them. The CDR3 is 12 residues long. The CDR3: CATTLGDTEAFF. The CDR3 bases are TGTGCCACCACCTTAGGGGACACTGAAGCTTTCTTT. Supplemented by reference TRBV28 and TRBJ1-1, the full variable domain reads DVKVTQSSRYLVKRTGEKVFLECVQDMDHENMFWYRQDPGLGLRLIYFSYDVKMKEKGDIPEGYSVSREKKERFSLILESASTNQTSMYLCATTLGDTEAFFGQGTRLTVV.

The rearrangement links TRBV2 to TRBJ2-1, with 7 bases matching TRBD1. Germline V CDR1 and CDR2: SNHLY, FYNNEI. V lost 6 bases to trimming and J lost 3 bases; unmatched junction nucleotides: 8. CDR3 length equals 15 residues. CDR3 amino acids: CASRSGTDNYNEQFF. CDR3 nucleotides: TGTGCCAGCAGGTCCGGGACAGACAACTACAATGAGCAGTTCTTC. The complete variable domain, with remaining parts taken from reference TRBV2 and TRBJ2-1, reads EPEVTQTPSHQVTQMGQEVILRCVPISNHLYFYWYRQILGQKVEFLVSFYNNEISEKSEIFDDQFSVERPDGSNFTLKIRSTKLEDSAMYFCASRSGTDNYNEQFFGPGTRLTVL.

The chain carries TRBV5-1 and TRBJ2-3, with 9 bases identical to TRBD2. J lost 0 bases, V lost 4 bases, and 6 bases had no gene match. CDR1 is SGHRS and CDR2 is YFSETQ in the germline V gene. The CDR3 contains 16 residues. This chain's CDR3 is CASSVGTSPSTDTQYF. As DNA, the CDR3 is TGCGCCAGCAGCGTGGGGACTAGCCCTAGCACAGATACGCAGTATTTT.

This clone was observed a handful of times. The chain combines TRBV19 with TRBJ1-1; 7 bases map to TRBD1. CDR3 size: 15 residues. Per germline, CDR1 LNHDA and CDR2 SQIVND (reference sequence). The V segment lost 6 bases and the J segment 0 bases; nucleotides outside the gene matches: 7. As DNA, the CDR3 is TGTGCCAGTAGGTTAACAGGGGAACTGAACACTGAAGCTTTCTTT. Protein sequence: CASRLTGELNTEAFF.

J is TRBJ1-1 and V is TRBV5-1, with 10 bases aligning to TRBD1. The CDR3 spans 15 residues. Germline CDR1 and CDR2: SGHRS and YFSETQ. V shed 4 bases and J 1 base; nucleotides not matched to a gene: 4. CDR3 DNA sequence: TGCGCCAGCAGCGACAGGGGGCGGGCGAACACTGAAGCTTTCTTT. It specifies CASSDRGRANTEAFF.

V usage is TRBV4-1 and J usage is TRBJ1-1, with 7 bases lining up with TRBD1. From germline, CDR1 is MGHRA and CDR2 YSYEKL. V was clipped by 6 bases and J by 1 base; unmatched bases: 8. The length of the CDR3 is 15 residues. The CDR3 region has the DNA TGCGCCAGCAGGAAAACACAGGGGAGGAACACTGAAGCTTTCTTT. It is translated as CASRKTQGRNTEAFF.

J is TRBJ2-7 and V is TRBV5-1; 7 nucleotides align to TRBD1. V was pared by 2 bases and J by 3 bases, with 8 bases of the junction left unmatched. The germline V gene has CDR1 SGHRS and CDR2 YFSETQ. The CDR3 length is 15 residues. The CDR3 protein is CASSLTGTVGYEQYF. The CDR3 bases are TGCGCCAGCAGCTTAACCGGGACAGTGGGCTACGAGCAGTACTTC.

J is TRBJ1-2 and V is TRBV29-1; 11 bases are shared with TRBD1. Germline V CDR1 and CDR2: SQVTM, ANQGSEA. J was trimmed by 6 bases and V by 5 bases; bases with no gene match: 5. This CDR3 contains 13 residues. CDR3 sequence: CSVFPGQGDGYTF. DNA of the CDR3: TGCAGCGTTTTCCCGGGACAGGGGGATGGCTACACCTTC.

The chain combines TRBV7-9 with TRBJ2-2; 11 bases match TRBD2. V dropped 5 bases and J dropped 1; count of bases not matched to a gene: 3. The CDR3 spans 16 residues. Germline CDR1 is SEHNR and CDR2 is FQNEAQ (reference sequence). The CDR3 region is CASSPTSGRNTGELFF. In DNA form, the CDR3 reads TGTGCCAGCAGCCCTACTAGCGGGAGGAACACCGGGGAGCTGTTTTTT.

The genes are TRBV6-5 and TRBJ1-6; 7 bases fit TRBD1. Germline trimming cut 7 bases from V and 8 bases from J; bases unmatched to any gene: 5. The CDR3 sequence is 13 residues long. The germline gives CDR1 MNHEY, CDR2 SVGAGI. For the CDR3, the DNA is TGTGCCAGCAATCCAGGGGGTCATTCACCCCTCCACTTT. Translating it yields CASNPGGHSPLHF.

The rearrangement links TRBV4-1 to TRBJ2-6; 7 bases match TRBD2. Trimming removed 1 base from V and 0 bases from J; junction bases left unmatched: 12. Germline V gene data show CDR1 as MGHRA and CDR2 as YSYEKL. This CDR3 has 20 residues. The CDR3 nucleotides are TGCGCCAGCAGCCAAGTCCTTGGGGGGGTGGGAACCTCTGGGGCCAACGTCCTGACTTTC. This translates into CASSQVLGGVGTSGANVLTF.

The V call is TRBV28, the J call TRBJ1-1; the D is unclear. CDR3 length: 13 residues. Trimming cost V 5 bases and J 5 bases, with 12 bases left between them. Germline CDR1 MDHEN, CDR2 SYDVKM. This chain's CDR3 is CASSPPQRTEAFF. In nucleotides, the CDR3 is TGTGCCAGCAGTCCTCCCCAGAGGACTGAAGCTTTCTTT.